The T cell receptor beta chain described here comes from a study of graft-versus-host responses after intestinal transplantation. Looking at the study overall: Grafts that recipients had were multivisceral, liver-intestinal, or isolated intestinal transplants. Recipients uniformly received anti-thymocyte globulin induction, followed by tacrolimus and steroids for approximately 3 years.

This table comes from immunoSEQ multiplex PCR, and its TCRdb copy is limited to in-frame clones, with some not included. Of about 120,000 clones listed, about 92% are singletons. Study-wide findings and caveats: The marrow of recipients harbored GvH clones, and ileum or blood showed some of them first. Some patients had graft-donor T cell macrochimerism, and their allografts showed high graft-versus-host to host-versus-graft clonal ratios.

With respect to this clone: Antigen specificity is unknown.

The sequence was collected from a human donor who was the organ donor for an intestinal transplant. The sequences come from unstimulated CD4+ T cells sorted from spleen or lymph node cells, collected before transplant.

This CDR3 reads CASSYKDNYGYTF. The CDR3 nucleotides read TGTGCCAGCAGTTACAAGGACAACTATGGCTACACCTTC. J is TRBJ1-2 and V is TRBV6-6; D uncertain. This CDR3 has 13 amino acids. The ends were cut back, 2 bases at V and 2 bases at J, with 6 bases in the middle. From germline, CDR1 is MNHNY and CDR2 SVGAGI (reference sequence).